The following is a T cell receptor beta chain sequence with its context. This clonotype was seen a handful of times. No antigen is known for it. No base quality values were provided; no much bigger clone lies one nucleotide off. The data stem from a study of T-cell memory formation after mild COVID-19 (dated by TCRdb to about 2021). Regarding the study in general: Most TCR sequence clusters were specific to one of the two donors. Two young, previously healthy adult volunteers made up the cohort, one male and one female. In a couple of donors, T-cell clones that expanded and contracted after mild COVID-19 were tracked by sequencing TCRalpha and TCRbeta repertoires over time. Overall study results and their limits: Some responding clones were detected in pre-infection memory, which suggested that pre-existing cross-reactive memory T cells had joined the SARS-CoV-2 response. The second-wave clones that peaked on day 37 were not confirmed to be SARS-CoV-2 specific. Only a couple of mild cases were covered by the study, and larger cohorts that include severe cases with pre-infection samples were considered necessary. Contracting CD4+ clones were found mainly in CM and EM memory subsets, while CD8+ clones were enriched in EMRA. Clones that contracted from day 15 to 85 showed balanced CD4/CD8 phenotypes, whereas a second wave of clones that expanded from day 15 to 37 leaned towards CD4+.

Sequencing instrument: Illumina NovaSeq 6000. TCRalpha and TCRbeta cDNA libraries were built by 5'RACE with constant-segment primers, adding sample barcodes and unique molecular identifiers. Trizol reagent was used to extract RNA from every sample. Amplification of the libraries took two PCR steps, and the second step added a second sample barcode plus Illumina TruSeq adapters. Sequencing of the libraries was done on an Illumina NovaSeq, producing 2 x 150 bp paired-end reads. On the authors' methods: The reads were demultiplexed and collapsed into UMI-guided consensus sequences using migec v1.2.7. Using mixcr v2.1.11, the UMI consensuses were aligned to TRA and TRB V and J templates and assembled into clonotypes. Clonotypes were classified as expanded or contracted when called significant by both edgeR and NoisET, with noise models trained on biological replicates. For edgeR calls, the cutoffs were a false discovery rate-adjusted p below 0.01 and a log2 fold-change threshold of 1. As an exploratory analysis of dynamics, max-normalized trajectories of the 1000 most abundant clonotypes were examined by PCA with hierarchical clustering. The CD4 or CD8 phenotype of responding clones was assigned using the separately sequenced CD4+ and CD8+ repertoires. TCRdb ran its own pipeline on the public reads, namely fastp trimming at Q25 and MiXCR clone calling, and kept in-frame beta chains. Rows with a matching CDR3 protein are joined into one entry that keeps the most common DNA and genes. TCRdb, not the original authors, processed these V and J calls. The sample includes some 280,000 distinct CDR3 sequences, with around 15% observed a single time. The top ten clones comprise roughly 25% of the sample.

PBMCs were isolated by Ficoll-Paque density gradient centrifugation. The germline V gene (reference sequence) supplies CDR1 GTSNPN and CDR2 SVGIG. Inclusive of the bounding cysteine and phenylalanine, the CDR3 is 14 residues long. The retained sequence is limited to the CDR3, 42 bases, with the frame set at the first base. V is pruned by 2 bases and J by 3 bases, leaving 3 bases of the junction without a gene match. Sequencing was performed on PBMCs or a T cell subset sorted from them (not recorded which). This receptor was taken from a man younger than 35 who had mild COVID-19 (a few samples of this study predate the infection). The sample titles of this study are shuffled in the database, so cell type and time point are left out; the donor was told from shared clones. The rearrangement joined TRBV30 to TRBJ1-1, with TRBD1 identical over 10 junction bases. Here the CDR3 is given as CAWSWGTGDTEAFF. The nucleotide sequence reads TGTGCCTGGAGTTGGGGGACAGGGGACACTGAAGCTTTCTTT.